Listed here is a single T cell receptor (beta chain). The protocol was immunoSEQ multiplex PCR, while the TCRdb copy is restricted to in-frame clones and leaves out a portion. The sample comprises about 190,000 clones, approximately 84% of which are singletons, and around 2.8% rests with the top ten. This specimen belongs to a study of cytomegalovirus exposure and HLA in healthy donors. The CDR3 consists of 16 residues. The junction had 6 bases not matched to a gene; V was cut back by 5 bases and J by 4 bases. The V gene's germline CDR1 is SGHNT and CDR2 YENEEA. The validation cohort, a group of 120 subjects, included the donors and was separate from the approximately 680-subject first cohort.

The sequenced material came from PBMCs. J is TRBJ2-2 and V is TRBV11-3; 11 bases are a match to TRBD2. This TCR was recovered from a woman under 30 in good health and CMV-seropositive. The CDR3 protein is CASSITSGGGTGELFF. The CDR3 nucleotides are TGTGCCAGCAGCATCACTAGCGGGGGAGGCACCGGGGAGCTGTTTTTT.